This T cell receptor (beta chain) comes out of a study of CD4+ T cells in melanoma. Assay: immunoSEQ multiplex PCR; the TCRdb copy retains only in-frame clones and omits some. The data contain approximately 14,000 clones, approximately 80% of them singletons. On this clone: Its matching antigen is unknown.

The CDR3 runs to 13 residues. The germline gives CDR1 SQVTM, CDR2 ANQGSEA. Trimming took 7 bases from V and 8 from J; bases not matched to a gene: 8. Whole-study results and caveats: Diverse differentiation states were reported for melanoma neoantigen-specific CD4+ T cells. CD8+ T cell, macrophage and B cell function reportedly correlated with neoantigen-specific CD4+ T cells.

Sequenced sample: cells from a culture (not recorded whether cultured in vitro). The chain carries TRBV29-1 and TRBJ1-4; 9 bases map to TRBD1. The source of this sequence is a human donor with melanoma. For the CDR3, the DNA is TGCAGCGGGATGGGACAGGGAAACGAAAAACTGTTTTTT. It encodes CSGMGQGNEKLFF.